This T cell receptor beta chain originates from a study of graft-versus-host responses after intestinal transplantation. Study at large: Multivisceral, liver-intestinal, or isolated intestinal transplants were given to recipients.

Notes on the study in general: Marrow from the recipient contained GvH clones, some of which had appeared first in ileum or blood.

The study plated approximately 200,000 CFSE-labeled responders with approximately 200,000 irradiated, violet-dye-labeled stimulators. Responder CD3+CD4+ and CD3+CD8+ cells that were proliferating and CFSE-low were sorted after the reaction. Germline assignment: CDR1 MNHNS and CDR2 SASEGT. The J segment lost 2 bases and the V segment lost 8 bases, leaving 9 bases of the junction unmatched. This CDR3 is 15 amino acids long. In its sample, this clone is large. Sequencing used immunoSEQ multiplex PCR; TCRdb keeps in-frame clones, though not all of them. This sample carries approximately 1,800 clones, roughly 40% of them seen once, and the ten largest clones take around 9.5%.

This receptor was identified in a human patient who was an organ donor for intestinal transplantation. The rearrangement uses TRBV6-1 and TRBJ2-1, with 7 bases matching TRBD2. The sequencing used alloreactive CD8+ T cells from a mixed lymphocyte reaction culture, collected before transplantation. Subset indicated: CFSE-low proliferating T cells sorted from approximately 6-day pre-transplant mixed lymphocyte reaction (GvH or HvG direction). CDR3 region: CASWGAGVAYNEQFF. In nucleotides, the CDR3 is TGTGCCAGCTGGGGCGCGGGGGTCGCCTACAATGAGCAGTTCTTC.